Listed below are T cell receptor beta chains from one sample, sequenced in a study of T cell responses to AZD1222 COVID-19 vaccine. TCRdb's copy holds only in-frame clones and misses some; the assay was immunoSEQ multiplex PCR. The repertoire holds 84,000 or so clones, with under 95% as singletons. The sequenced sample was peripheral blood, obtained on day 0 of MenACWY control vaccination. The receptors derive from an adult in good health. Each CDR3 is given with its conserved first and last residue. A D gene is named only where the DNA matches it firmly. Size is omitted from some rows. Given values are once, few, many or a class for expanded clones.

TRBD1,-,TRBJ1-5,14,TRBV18,CASSPTQGAQPQHF,TGTGCCAGCTCACCAACACAGGGGGCTCAGCCCCAGCATTTT
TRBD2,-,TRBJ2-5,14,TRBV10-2,CASSPLAAQETQYF,TGCGCCAGCAGTCCACTAGCGGCACAAGAGACCCAGTACTTC
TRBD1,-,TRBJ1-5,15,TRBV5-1,CASSLQGAFDQPQHF,TGCGCCAGCAGCTTACAGGGGGCTTTTGACCAGCCCCAGCATTTT
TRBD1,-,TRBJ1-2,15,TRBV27,CASSPLDRVDYGYTF,TGTGCCAGCAGTCCCCTCGACAGGGTAGACTATGGCTACACCTTC
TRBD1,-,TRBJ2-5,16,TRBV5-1,CASSLTGQGPQETQYF,TGCGCCAGCAGCTTGACGGGACAGGGCCCCCAAGAGACCCAGTACTTC
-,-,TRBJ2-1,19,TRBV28,CASKTPVRETPLSYNEQFF,TGTGCCAGCAAAACCCCGGTCCGGGAGACTCCCCTATCCTACAATGAGCAGTTCTTC
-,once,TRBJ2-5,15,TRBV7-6,CASSLGGLLQETQYF,TGTGCCAGCAGCTTAGGGGGACTTCTACAAGAGACCCAGTACTTC
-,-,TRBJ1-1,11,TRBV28,CASSWRTEAFF,TGTGCCAGCAGTTGGCGGACTGAAGCTTTCTTT
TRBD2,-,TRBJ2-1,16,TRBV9,CASSDALSGSINEQFF,TGTGCCAGCAGCGACGCTCTAAGCGGGAGCATCAATGAGCAGTTCTTC
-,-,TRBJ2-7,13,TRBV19,CASSRGLSYEQYF,TGTGCCAGTAGTAGGGGACTTTCGTACGAGCAGTACTTC
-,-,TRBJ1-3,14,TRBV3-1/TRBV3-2,CASSEIVPGNTIYF,TGTGCCAGCAGCGAGATCGTTCCTGGAAACACCATATATTTT
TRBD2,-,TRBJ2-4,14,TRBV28,CASSSGLAGVIQYF,TGTGCCAGCAGTTCGGGACTAGCGGGTGTCATTCAGTACTTC
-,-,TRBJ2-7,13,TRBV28,CASSPTVTYEQYF,TGTGCCAGCAGCCCGACAGTGACCTACGAGCAGTACTTC
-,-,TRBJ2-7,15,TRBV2,CASSEALLEGDEQYF,TGTGCCAGCAGTGAAGCGCTTCTGGAGGGGGACGAGCAGTACTTC
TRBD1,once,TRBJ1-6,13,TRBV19,CASHRGHNSPLHF,TGTGCCAGTCACAGGGGACATAATTCACCCCTCCACTTT
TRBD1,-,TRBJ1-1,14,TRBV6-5,CASRGPGQGVKAFF,TGTGCCAGCAGGGGACCGGGACAGGGGGTTAAAGCTTTCTTT
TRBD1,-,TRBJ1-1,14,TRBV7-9,CASSPVDRGPEAFF,TGTGCCAGCAGCCCTGTGGACAGGGGGCCTGAAGCTTTCTTT
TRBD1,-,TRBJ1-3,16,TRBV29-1,CSVSSGTGGGGNTIYF,TGCAGCGTTTCTTCCGGGACAGGGGGCGGTGGAAACACCATATATTTT
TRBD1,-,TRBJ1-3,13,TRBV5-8,CASSGTGRNTIYF,TGTGCCAGCAGCGGGACAGGGCGAAACACCATATATTTT
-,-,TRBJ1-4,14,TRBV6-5,CASSYSVNNEKLFF,TGTGCCAGCAGTTACTCGGTGAATAATGAAAAACTGTTTTTT
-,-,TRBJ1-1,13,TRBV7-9,CASRPGGNTEAFF,TGTGCCAGCAGACCCGGGGGCAACACTGAAGCTTTCTTT
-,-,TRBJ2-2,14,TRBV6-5,CASSQVFMATDLFF,TGTGCCAGCAGCCAGGTTTTTATGGCGACAGACTTGTTTTTT
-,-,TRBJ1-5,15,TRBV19,CASRSGVSGNQPQHF,TGTGCCAGTAGGTCGGGGGTTTCAGGCAATCAGCCCCAGCATTTT
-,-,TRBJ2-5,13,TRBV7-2,CASSFGGEGTQYF,TGTGCCAGCAGCTTTGGTGGGGAAGGGACCCAGTACTTC
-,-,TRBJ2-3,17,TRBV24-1,CATSDSPRGTNTDTQYF,TGTGCCACCAGTGATTCCCCCCGGGGAACTAACACAGATACGCAGTATTTT
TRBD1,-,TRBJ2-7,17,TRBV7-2,CASSLVPSFGTGGEQYF,TGTGCCAGCAGCTTGGTCCCCTCCTTTGGGACAGGGGGCGAGCAGTACTTC
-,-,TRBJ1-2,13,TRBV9,CASSPLRGHGYTF,TGTGCCAGCAGCCCTTTGAGGGGTCATGGCTACACCTTC
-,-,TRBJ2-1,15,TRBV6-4,CASSLFAVGRNEQFF,TGTGCCAGCAGTTTGTTTGCGGTAGGTCGCAATGAGCAGTTCTTC
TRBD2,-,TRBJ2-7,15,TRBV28,CASSSPPSGRLEQYF,TGTGCCAGCAGTTCCCCCCCTAGCGGGAGGTTAGAGCAGTACTTC
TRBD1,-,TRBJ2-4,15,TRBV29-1,CSVVSQGASKNIQYF,TGCAGCGTTGTGTCGCAGGGGGCTTCCAAAAACATTCAGTACTTC
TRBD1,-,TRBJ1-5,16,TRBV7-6,CAVRDSIQYSNQPQHF,TGTGCCGTCCGGGACAGCATTCAATATAGCAATCAGCCCCAGCATTTT
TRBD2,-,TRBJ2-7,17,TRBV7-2,CASSHGTSGATTYEQYF,TGTGCCAGCAGCCACGGGACTAGCGGGGCCACAACCTACGAGCAGTACTTC
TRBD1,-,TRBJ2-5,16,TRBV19,CASSIGGQGVQETQYF,TGTGCCAGTAGTATAGGGGGACAGGGGGTACAAGAGACCCAGTACTTC
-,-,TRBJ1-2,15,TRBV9,CASSVGTGNPYGYTF,TGTGCCAGCAGCGTAGGAACAGGGAATCCCTATGGCTACACCTTC
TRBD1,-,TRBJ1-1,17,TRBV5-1,CASSPRTGAGINTEAFF,TGCGCCAGCAGCCCGCGGACAGGCGCTGGTATTAACACTGAAGCTTTCTTT
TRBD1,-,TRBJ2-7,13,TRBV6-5,CASSRDRVYEQYF,TGTGCCAGCAGCCGGGACAGGGTCTACGAGCAGTACTTC
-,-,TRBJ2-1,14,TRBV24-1,CATSDFTFSDEQFF,TGTGCCACCAGTGATTTTACCTTCAGCGATGAGCAGTTCTTC
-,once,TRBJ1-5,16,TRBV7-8,CASSSRGTRKSQPQHF,TGTGCCAGCAGCTCCCGAGGGACCAGGAAAAGTCAGCCCCAGCATTTT
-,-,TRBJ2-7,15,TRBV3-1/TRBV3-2,CASSQVFSARYEQYF,TGTGCCAGCAGCCAAGTCTTTTCAGCCCGCTACGAGCAGTACTTC
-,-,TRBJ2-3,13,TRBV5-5,CASSLGHSDTQYF,TGTGCCAGCAGCCTCGGTCATTCAGATACGCAGTATTTT
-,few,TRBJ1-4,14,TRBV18,CASSKTATNEKLFF,TGTGCCAGCTCGAAGACGGCAACTAATGAAAAACTGTTTTTT
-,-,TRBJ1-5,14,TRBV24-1,CATGEGYSNQPQHF,TGTGCCACCGGGGAGGGGTATAGCAATCAGCCCCAGCATTTT
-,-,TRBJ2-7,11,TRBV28,CATGTVYEQYF,TGTGCCACGGGGACGGTTTACGAGCAGTACTTC
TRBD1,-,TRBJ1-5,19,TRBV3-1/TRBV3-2,CASSVQGQGKTNSNQPQHF,TGTGCCAGCAGCGTACAGGGACAGGGCAAGACTAATAGCAATCAGCCCCAGCATTTT
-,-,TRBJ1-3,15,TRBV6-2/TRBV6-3,CASSGGTRSGNTIYF,TGTGCCAGCAGTGGAGGGACACGCTCTGGAAACACCATATATTTT
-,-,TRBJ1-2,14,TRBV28,CASSETGFYYGYTF,TGTGCCAGCAGCGAGACCGGGTTCTACTATGGCTACACCTTC
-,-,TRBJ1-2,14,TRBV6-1,CASSERGGSYGYTF,TGTGCCAGCAGTGAAAGGGGGGGTTCCTATGGCTACACCTTC
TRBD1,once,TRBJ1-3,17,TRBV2,CASSDTTGSVSGNTIYF,TGTGCCAGCAGTGATACGACAGGGTCCGTCTCTGGAAACACCATATATTTT
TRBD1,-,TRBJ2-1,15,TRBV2,CASSPGQGASWEQFF,TGTGCCAGCAGCCCGGGACAGGGGGCTTCGTGGGAGCAGTTCTTC
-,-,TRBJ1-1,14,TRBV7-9,CASSLSAAYTEAFF,TGTGCCAGCAGCTTATCGGCTGCTTACACTGAAGCTTTCTTT
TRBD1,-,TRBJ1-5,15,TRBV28,CASSRTGYSNQPQHF,TGTGCCAGCAGTCGGACAGGTTATAGCAATCAGCCCCAGCATTTT
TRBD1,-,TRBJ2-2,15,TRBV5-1,CASSADRGGTGELFF,TGCGCCAGCAGCGCGGACAGGGGAGGAACCGGGGAGCTGTTTTTT
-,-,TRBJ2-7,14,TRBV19,CASSTGGQRYEQYF,TGTGCCAGTAGTACCGGGGGACAACGCTACGAGCAGTACTTC
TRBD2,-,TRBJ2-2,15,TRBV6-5,CASSRSGANTGELFF,TGTGCCAGCAGCCGTAGCGGGGCGAACACCGGGGAGCTGTTTTTT